Included here is one T cell receptor (beta chain) sequence, with context. Its antigen is unidentified. Patients had residual fresh-frozen tumor tissue and more than two years of survival data. Blood PBMC samples: pre-vaccination, two weeks post third vaccination, and at tumor progression. This entry comes from a study of glioma-infiltrating T cells after dendritic cell vaccination. Whole-study results and caveats: Estimated pretreatment TIL content predicted outcome after dendritic cell vaccination.

The PCR used 60 V beta and 13 J beta primers. Libraries were prepared by immunoSEQ multiplex PCR; TCRdb keeps only in-frame clonotypes and omits some of them. The table includes some 73,000 clones, about four fifths detected once. V trimming: 4 bases; J trimming: 3 bases; junction bases outside the gene matches: 7. CDR3 length equals 15 residues. In germline, CDR1 is SGHDT, CDR2 YYEEEE. This rearrangement joins TRBV5-6 to TRBJ1-2; 9 bases agree with TRBD1. The receptor was isolated from a human donor with glioblastoma. The sequencing here drew on blood, taken before dendritic cell vaccination. The CDR3 region is CASSPDRGYDYGYTF. The CDR3 DNA follows: TGTGCCAGCAGCCCGGACAGGGGTTATGACTATGGCTACACCTTC.